Shown below are 26 T cell receptor beta chains from a single sample sequenced in a study of T cells expressing NK-cell markers. Using the 5' RACE reads, TCRdb records one entry per CDR3 protein without DNA. The sample has approximately 170,000 distinct CDR3 sequences, and its top ten clones hold around 20%. The sample consisted of blood T cells: a sorted CD56 or NKG2C T cell subset, CD4+ or CD8+ T cells, or bulk PBMC T cells (not recorded which). These receptors were obtained from a man aged 18-70 years in good health.

The V gene is TRBV7-3, the J gene TRBJ2-3; TCRdb outputs TRBD1, but without DNA this stays unchecked. Germline CDR1 is SGHTA and CDR2 is FQGTGA. This CDR3 spans 18 amino acids. This CDR3 is CASSLGGTGPLHTDTQYF.

This chain uses TRBV15 with TRBJ2-7; the D gene TCRdb calls, TRBD1, cannot be checked with no DNA. This CDR3 spans 14 amino acids. Germline CDR1 is LNHNV and CDR2 is YYDKDF (reference sequence). This CDR3 is CASTDREVGSEQYF.

The V gene is TRBV7-8, the J gene TRBJ2-7. This CDR3 has 14 residues. CDR1 is SGHVS and CDR2 is FQNEAQ in the germline V gene. Here the CDR3 reads CASSFIPSSYEQYF.

The chain couples TRBV9 to TRBJ2-7; lacking DNA, the TRBD2 call made by TCRdb goes unchecked. Germline CDR1 SGDLS, CDR2 YYNGEE. The CDR3 length is 14 residues. The CDR3 sequence is CASSVGEGWGEQYF.

V usage is TRBV27 and J usage is TRBJ1-5. CDR1 MNHEY and CDR2 SMNVEV come from the germline V gene (reference sequence). The CDR3 has 11 residues. The CDR3 protein is CASGRVQPQHF.

The rearrangement links TRBV6-5 to TRBJ2-7; TCRdb's assignment of TRBD1 cannot be checked, as there is no DNA. The germline CDR1 and CDR2 sequences are MNHEY and SVGAGI. The CDR3 has 16 amino acids. The chain's CDR3 is CASSYSPGQGLDEQYF.

This chain links TRBV28 with TRBJ2-7; checking the TCRdb D call of TRBD1 is not possible without DNA. Germline lookup yields CDR1 MDHEN and CDR2 SYDVKM. The CDR3 totals 16 residues. The CDR3 sequence: CASSFIEGRENYEQYF.

This chain links TRBV27 with TRBJ2-3; the TCRdb call, TRBD2, lacks DNA for checking. The germline V gene has CDR1 MNHEY and CDR2 SMNVEV (reference sequence). The CDR3 is 16 residues long. The CDR3 region is CASSLGIAGPTDTQYF.

The chain couples TRBV7-9 to TRBJ2-5; with no DNA, the TCRdb D assignment of TRBD1 cannot be verified. CDR1 and CDR2 from the germline V gene are SEHNR and FQNEAQ (reference sequence). The CDR3 is 17 residues long. The CDR3 spells CASSFPGQGHIEETQYF.

The J gene is TRBJ1-4, the V gene TRBV7-9; absent DNA, TCRdb's TRBD1 call cannot be checked. Germline V lookup: CDR1 SEHNR, CDR2 FQNEAQ (reference sequence). The CDR3 consists of 16 residues. The CDR3 reads CASSLIWDRVDEKLFF.

V is TRBV7-9 and J is TRBJ2-1. The CDR3 has 17 amino acids. Looked up from germline, CDR1 is SEHNR and CDR2 is FQNEAQ (reference sequence). The chain's CDR3 is CASSDRTQISSYNEQFF.

The rearrangement uses TRBV4-1 and TRBJ2-2; the TCRdb call, TRBD1, lacks DNA for checking. The CDR3 has 16 residues. Germline V gene lookup returns CDR1 MGHRA and CDR2 YSYEKL. The CDR3 sequence: CASSREGGANTGELFF.

The chain combines TRBV4-2 with TRBJ2-7; the TRBD2 assignment by TCRdb is unverifiable without DNA. Germline CDR1 is LGHNA and CDR2 is YNFKEQ. This CDR3 region has 15 residues. This CDR3 reads CASSSRGGLPYEQYF.

The J gene is TRBJ2-3, the V gene TRBV9; absent DNA, TCRdb's TRBD2 call cannot be checked. Germline V gives CDR1 SGDLS, CDR2 YYNGEE. This CDR3 contains 16 residues. CDR3 loop: CASSQRPDESRDTQYF. The variable domain in full, with the rest retrieved from reference TRBV9 and TRBJ2-3, is DSGVTQTPKHLITATGQRVTLRCSPRSGDLSVYWYQQSLDQGLQFLIQYYNGEERAKGNILERFSAQQFPDLHSELNLSSLELGDSALYFCASSQRPDESRDTQYFGPGTRLTVL.

The J gene is TRBJ2-2, the V gene TRBV7-2; no DNA is available, so the TRBD2 call from TCRdb remains unchecked. The CDR3 length is 15 residues. Germline V gene data show CDR1 as SGHTA and CDR2 as FQGNSA. The CDR3 loop is CASSQGLVGPGELFF.

The chain uses TRBV2 and TRBJ1-3; there is no DNA to check the TCRdb D call of TRBD1. Germline lookup yields CDR1 SNHLY and CDR2 FYNNEI. CDR3 size: 15 residues. CDR3 residues: CASKTGTAFGNTIYF.

The rearrangement links TRBV24-1 to TRBJ2-2. The length of the CDR3 is 14 residues. Germline V gene lookup returns CDR1 KGHDR and CDR2 SFDVKD. CDR3 amino acids: CATSAGGTFGELFF.

The chain links TRBV6-5 to TRBJ2-5. Germline CDR1 MNHEY, CDR2 SVGAGI. The CDR3 extends over 14 amino acids. The chain's CDR3 is CASSSGRFQETQYF.

The CDR3: CASSQTVRMGETQYF. This chain connects TRBV3-1 to TRBJ2-5; no DNA is available, so the TRBD1 call from TCRdb remains unchecked. Germline CDR1 reads LGHDT; CDR2 reads YNNKEL (reference sequence). The CDR3 has 15 residues.

This chain links TRBV5-6 with TRBJ2-7; the D gene TCRdb calls, TRBD1, cannot be checked with no DNA. The V gene's germline CDR1 is SGHDT and CDR2 YYEEEE. The CDR3 runs to 15 residues. The CDR3 loop is CASSLGGGETYEQYF.

This rearrangement joins TRBV27 to TRBJ2-1; the D gene TCRdb calls, TRBD2, cannot be checked with no DNA. CDR3 length equals 16 residues. Germline loops: CDR1 MNHEY, CDR2 SMNVEV (reference sequence). The CDR3 region is CASSPGTSGTYNEQFF.

CDR3: CASSLGESWTGELFF. The genes are TRBV28 and TRBJ2-2. The CDR3 spans 15 residues. Looked up from germline, CDR1 is MDHEN and CDR2 is SYDVKM.

This chain joins TRBV7-2 and TRBJ2-3; TCRdb's assignment of TRBD2 cannot be checked, as there is no DNA. The CDR3 is 14 residues long. CDR1 and CDR2 (germline): SGHTA, FQGNSA. CDR3 sequence: CASSSLAGLDTQYF.

This chain uses TRBV28 with TRBJ2-5; TCRdb proposes TRBD2, but this gene call is untestable without DNA. CDR3 length: 14 amino acids. Per the germline V gene, CDR1 is MDHEN and CDR2 is SYDVKM. The CDR3 spells CASSLTAVLQTQYF.

The genes are TRBV6-2 or TRBV6-3 and TRBJ2-7. The CDR3 is made up of 14 amino acids. CDR1 is MNHEY, CDR2 SVGEGT, per germline. The CDR3: CASSFYGPSYEQYF.

This rearrangement joins TRBV5-6 to TRBJ2-7. Germline CDR1 and CDR2: SGHDT and YYEEEE. This CDR3 contains 14 residues. Here the CDR3 reads CASSLLTASYEQYF.